The source of this TCR beta chain is a study of graft-versus-host responses after intestinal transplantation. Overall study: Each transplant was multivisceral, liver-intestinal, or isolated intestinal.

V shed 0 bases and J 2 bases; nucleotides not matched to a gene: 5. Germline CDR1 SGHRS, CDR2 YFSETQ. CDR3 length: 15 residues. Produced via immunoSEQ multiplex PCR; TCRdb's table is partial and in-frame only. The top ten clones hold less than 0.25% of a sample with roughly 39,000 clones, about 96% of them seen once. Concerning this clone: Its antigen is unidentified.

Source: unstimulated CD8+ T cells sorted from spleen or lymph node cells, taken before transplant. This sequence originates from a human donor who was the organ donor for an intestinal transplant. The genes are TRBV5-1 and TRBJ2-7; 7 nucleotides match TRBD1. The DNA for the CDR3 is TGCGCCAGCAGCTTGGGTACAGGGGTAACCTACGAGCAGTACTTC. Translation gives CASSLGTGVTYEQYF.